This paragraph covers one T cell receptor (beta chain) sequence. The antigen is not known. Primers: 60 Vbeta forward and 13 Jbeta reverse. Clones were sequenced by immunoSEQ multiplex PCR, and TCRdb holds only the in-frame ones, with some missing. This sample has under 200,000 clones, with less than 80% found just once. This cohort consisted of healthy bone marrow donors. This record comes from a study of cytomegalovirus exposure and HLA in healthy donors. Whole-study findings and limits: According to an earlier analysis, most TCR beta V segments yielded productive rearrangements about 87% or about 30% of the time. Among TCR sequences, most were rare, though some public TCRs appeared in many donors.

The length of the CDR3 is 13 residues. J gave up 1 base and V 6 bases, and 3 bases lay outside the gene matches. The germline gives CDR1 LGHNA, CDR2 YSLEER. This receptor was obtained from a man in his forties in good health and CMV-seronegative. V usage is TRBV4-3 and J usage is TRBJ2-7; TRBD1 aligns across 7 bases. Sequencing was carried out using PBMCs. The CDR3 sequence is CASSWTGSYEQYF. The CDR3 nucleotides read TGCGCCAGCAGTTGGACAGGATCCTACGAGCAGTACTTC.